This T cell receptor beta chain is from a study of blood T cell repertoires in COVID-19. Study-wide background: COVID-19 samples from acute and convalescent phases originated in the United States, Italy and Spain.

Assay: immunoSEQ multiplex PCR; the TCRdb copy retains only in-frame clones and omits some. There are approximately 170,000 clones in the sample; 89% occur only once, and around 0.77% lies in the top ten. The CDR3 has 14 amino acids. Germline CDR1 and CDR2: SGHNT and YYREEE (reference sequence). Trimming left V 0 bases short and J 7 bases short, with 8 bases between. Individuals aged about 18 to 100 years were recruited from 24 US areas. Researchers sorted participants into cohorts using their self-reported clinical history. Sequencing was done on a sample of PBMCs or T cells enriched from blood (not recorded which). The TCR comes from a woman aged 18-29 years who had recovered from COVID-19. The chain is built from TRBV5-4 and TRBJ1-6; no firm D call. CDR3 DNA: TGTGCCAGCAGCTTGGCAACAGCCAATTCACCCCTCCACTTT. This encodes CASSLATANSPLHF.